These 20 T cell receptor beta chains came from one sample sequenced in a study of T cells after yellow fever vaccination. Using its own MiXCR run on the 5' RACE reads, TCRdb lists one record per CDR3 protein. The sample includes 100,000 to 150,000 distinct CDR3 sequences, 6% to 8% of them seen just once. Sequenced material: CD4+ T cells sorted from PBMCs, taken around 10 days after the first yellow fever vaccination. The source of these receptors is a young man who received the YFV17D yellow fever vaccine.

The CDR3 loop is CASSTTGTVAGPRASLHF. CDR3 coding DNA: TGTGCCAGCAGTACCACCGGGACAGTTGCTGGGCCAAGGGCGTCCCTCCACTTT. The chain uses TRBV28 and TRBJ1-6, with 7 bases fitting TRBD1. Germline CDR1 MDHEN, CDR2 SYDVKM. The CDR3 is 18 residues long. J lost 14 bases, V lost 5 bases, and 24 bases had no gene match.

This clonotype was detected ten times or more. The chain recombines TRBV5-1 with TRBJ2-1; D gene unclear. The germline V and J ends were trimmed by 4 bases and 0 bases, with 17 bases remaining between them. This CDR3 is built from 17 residues. Germline values: CDR1 SGHRS, CDR2 YFSETQ. CDR3: CASSPHANIGSYNEQFF. The CDR3 DNA reads TGCGCCAGCAGCCCCCACGCGAATATTGGCTCCTACAATGAGCAGTTCTTC.

This chain uses TRBV7-2 with TRBJ2-3; 8 bases align to TRBD2. Losses at the gene ends were 5 bases for V and 1 base for J; bases not matched to a gene: 8. Germline V gene data show CDR1 as SGHTA and CDR2 as FQGNSA. The CDR3 has 16 amino acids. CDR3 in DNA: TGTGCCAGCAGCCCCCGCGTTAGCGGGGGCACAGATACGCAGTATTTT. This encodes CASSPRVSGGTDTQYF.

This clonotype was seen many times. In nucleotides, the CDR3 is TGCAGTGCTAAACGGGGGGGCCAAGAGACCCAGTACTTC. Its translation is CSAKRGGQETQYF. V and J are TRBV20-1 and TRBJ2-5; 8 nucleotides agree with TRBD2. V shed 4 bases, J shed 1 base, and the junction held 2 bases outside the gene matches. This CDR3 is built from 13 residues. Germline V gives CDR1 DFQATT, CDR2 SNEGSKA (reference sequence).

This clonotype occurred many times. The chain recombines TRBV5-4 with TRBJ2-3, with 8 positions matching TRBD1. V dropped 4 bases and J dropped 4; count of bases not matched to a gene: 5. The germline V gene has CDR1 SGHNT and CDR2 YYREEE (reference sequence). This CDR3 region has 14 residues. In nucleotides, the CDR3 is TGTGCCAGCAGCCCCGGACAGGGAGCAGATACGCAGTATTTT. As protein: CASSPGQGADTQYF.

This clonotype appeared a few times. The chain recombines TRBV7-6 with TRBJ1-2, with a possible D match to TRBD1 (5 bases). Trimming shortened V by 1 base and J by 11 bases, and 14 bases separated the two germline ends. The CDR3 runs 13 residues. Per germline, CDR1 SGHVS and CDR2 FNYEAQ. DNA for the CDR3: TGTGCCAGCAGCTTAGGGCAGGGACTAGGGTACACCTTC. It specifies CASSLGQGLGYTF.

This clonotype has a count of ten or more. The chain uses TRBV10-3 and TRBJ2-1; perhaps D is TRBD1 or TRBD2 (6 bases each). The CDR3 runs 14 residues. CDR1 and CDR2 (germline): ENHRY, SYGVKD. The V end was cut by 11 bases, the J end by 0 bases, with 14 bases between. CDR3 DNA sequence: TGTGCCTCGCACAGGGACTTCTCCTACAATGAGCAGTTCTTC. Its translation: CASHRDFSYNEQFF.

This clonotype was observed at least ten times. A read error is likely, as this CDR3 ends without the conserved phenylalanine or tryptophan. The limits of the CDR3 on the DNA are not certain, so only TCRdb's listed CDR3 is given. This chain connects TRBV9 to TRBJ2-5; the tabulated D call, TRBD2, remains unverified against the DNA. Germline V gene data show CDR1 as SGDLS and CDR2 as YYNGEE. The CDR3 numbers 13 amino acids, ends counted. The CDR3: CASSVDGSGEESY.

The sample holds many counts of this clonotype. The chain is built from TRBV3-1 and TRBJ1-1; D not resolved. The CDR3 runs 13 residues. V gave up 1 base and J gave up 4 bases, with 7 bases separating them. Germline CDR1 reads LGHDT; CDR2 reads YNNKEL (reference sequence). In nucleotides, the CDR3 is TGTGCCAGCAGCCAAGGGCGCGGCACTGAAGCTTTCTTT. Encoded protein: CASSQGRGTEAFF.

This clonotype has more than one count but fewer than ten. The gene calls are TRBV15 and TRBJ2-7; D is unclear. V shed 0 bases and J shed 1 base, with 10 bases lying between them. The length of the CDR3 is 15 residues. Looked up from germline, CDR1 is LNHNV and CDR2 is YYDKDF (reference sequence). CDR3 coding DNA: TGTGCCACCAGCAGAGATTTAGCTTTATCCTACGAGCAGTACTTC. It is translated as CATSRDLALSYEQYF.

This clonotype showed up many times. The J gene is TRBJ2-1, the V gene TRBV9; D is perhaps TRBD1 (5 bases). Looked up from germline, CDR1 is SGDLS and CDR2 is YYNGEE. The CDR3 is made up of 16 amino acids. V lost 0 bases and J lost 2, with 12 bases in between. CDR3 DNA: TGTGCCAGCAGCGTAGGCGTGACAGATCCCTACAATGAGCAGTTCTTC. Protein product: CASSVGVTDPYNEQFF. The complete variable domain, with remaining parts taken from reference TRBV9 and TRBJ2-1, reads DSGVTQTPKHLITATGQRVTLRCSPRSGDLSVYWYQQSLDQGLQFLIQYYNGEERAKGNILERFSAQQFPDLHSELNLSSLELGDSALYFCASSVGVTDPYNEQFFGPGTRLTVL.

Comments on this clonotype: Just one base apart from a much larger clone, this may be a read error. The chain couples TRBV20-1 to TRBJ2-5; 7 bases match TRBD1. The V segment lost 3 bases and the J segment 5 bases; nucleotides outside the gene matches: 9. Germline CDR1 is DFQATT and CDR2 is SNEGSKA (reference sequence). This CDR3 is built from 14 residues. Written as DNA, the CDR3 is TGCAGTGCTAGTGTACAGGGGAAGTTCGAGACCCAGTACTTC. Translation gives CSASVQGKFETQYF.

This clonotype was seen ten or more times. This rearrangement joins TRBV25-1 to TRBJ2-7; no clear D. CDR3 length: 15 amino acids. Germline assignment: CDR1 MGHDK and CDR2 SYGVNS. V was shortened by 4 bases and J by 6 bases, with 19 bases between the two germline ends. The chain's CDR3 is CASSVTRSYDSEQYF. The DNA for the CDR3 is TGTGCCAGCAGTGTCACCCGTAGCTATGATAGCGAGCAGTACTTC.

In this sample, this clonotype turned up many times. The chain couples TRBV5-1 to TRBJ2-5; either TRBD1 or TRBD2 may fit D (5 bases each). Germline CDR1 is SGHRS and CDR2 is YFSETQ. V dropped 1 base and J dropped 3 bases, with 7 bases sitting between them. The CDR3 length is 13 residues. The CDR3 region is CASSLMGEETQYF. CDR3 nucleotides: TGCGCCAGCAGCTTGATGGGGGAAGAGACCCAGTACTTC.

This clonotype appeared many times. V and J are TRBV7-2 and TRBJ1-2, with TRBD1 matching 11 bases. Germline CDR1 SGHTA, CDR2 FQGNSA. This CDR3 contains 15 residues. The V gene end was trimmed by 4 bases and the J gene end by 8 bases; junction bases not matched to a gene: 9. Here the CDR3 DNA reads TGTGCCAGCAGCTCGCGGACAGGGGGCGCCGAGGGCTACACCTTC. Amino acids: CASSSRTGGAEGYTF.

The sample holds many counts of this clonotype. This rearrangement joins TRBV5-1 to TRBJ1-2, with D possibly TRBD1 on 5 matching bases. From germline, CDR1 is SGHRS and CDR2 YFSETQ. The CDR3 sequence is 14 residues long. V was cut by 0 bases and J by 4 bases, with 10 bases left in between. The CDR3 bases are TGCGCCAGCAGCTTGGTGGAGGGGATCTATGGCTACACCTTC. Protein product: CASSLVEGIYGYTF. The full variable domain, its missing parts supplied by reference TRBV5-1 and TRBJ1-2, is KAGVTQTPRYLIKTRGQQVTLSCSPISGHRSVSWYQQTPGQGLQFLFEYFSETQRNKGNFPGRFSGRQFSNSRSEMNVSTLELGDSALYLCASSLVEGIYGYTFGSGTRLTVV.

Only a few counts were recorded for this clonotype. The chain uses TRBV30 and TRBJ2-1; 7 bases fit TRBD2. The CDR3 length is 16 residues. Germline CDR1 reads GTSNPN; CDR2 reads SVGIG (reference sequence). J lost 5 bases, V lost 7 bases, and 17 bases had no gene match. Here the CDR3 DNA reads TGTGCCTACAATCGACCGGGGCGGGGGAAAGACAATGAGCAGTTCTTC. It yields the protein CAYNRPGRGKDNEQFF.

This clonotype was seen repeatedly, ten times or more. This chain uses TRBV5-1 with TRBJ2-1, with D perhaps being TRBD1 or TRBD2 (5 bases each). The V and J ends lost 4 bases and 15 bases respectively, with 17 bases between them. Germline V CDR1 and CDR2: SGHRS, YFSETQ. This CDR3 has 12 amino acids. As DNA, the CDR3 is TGCGCCAGCAGCCTCGGTGAGGGGCACGTGTTCTTC. Its protein is CASSLGEGHVFF.

This clonotype was detected many times. This chain joins TRBV18 and TRBJ2-5, with 9 positions matching TRBD1. The CDR3 sequence is 17 residues long. Germline V gives CDR1 KGHSH, CDR2 LQKENI. V lost 3 bases to trimming and J lost 4 bases; unmatched junction nucleotides: 12. The CDR3 reads CASSPGTGIGGAETQYF. CDR3 bases: TGTGCCAGCTCACCCGGGACAGGGATTGGAGGTGCAGAGACCCAGTACTTC.

This clonotype has ten or more counts. CDR3 in DNA: TGTGCCAGCAGTTTCGTAGATACGCAGTATTTT. Protein: CASSFVDTQYF. J is TRBJ2-3 and V is TRBV12-3 or TRBV12-4; D is ambiguous. The CDR3 is 11 amino acids. Trimming shortened V by 3 bases and J by 5 bases, and 3 bases separated the two germline ends.